This is a list of T cell receptor beta chains from one sample in a study of graft-versus-host responses after intestinal transplantation. The data were produced by immunoSEQ multiplex PCR, yet TCRdb's version contains in-frame clones alone and is incomplete. There are roughly 110,000 clones in the sample; 85% to 95% occur only once, and approximately 1.2% lies in the top ten. For these TCRs, the target antigens are not known. Sample: unstimulated CD8+ T cells sorted from spleen or lymph node cells, taken before transplant. Receptors were obtained from a human donor who was the organ donor for an intestinal transplant. Both conserved end residues are part of each CDR3. A D gene is named only where the DNA matches it firmly.

TRBV25-1	TRBJ2-2	NA	TGTGCCAGCAGTGTAAACACCGGGGAGCTGTTTTTT	CASSVNTGELFF
TRBV5-4	TRBJ2-4	NA	TGTGCCAGCAGCTTGATCGGAGGGACCAAAAACATTCAGTACTTC	CASSLIGGTKNIQYF
TRBV4-1	TRBJ2-7	TRBD2	TGCGCCAGCAGCCATTCAGGACTAGCTGGCGAGCAGTACTTC	CASSHSGLAGEQYF
TRBV4-3	TRBJ2-5	NA	TGCGCCAGCAGCCAAGCCCAGGGAAGGGACCAAGAGACCCAGTACTTC	CASSQAQGRDQETQYF
TRBV27	TRBJ1-2	TRBD1	TGTGCCAGCAGTGTCCGGGACAGGGTCTATGGCTACACCTTC	CASSVRDRVYGYTF
TRBV4-1	TRBJ2-3	TRBD2	TGCGCCAGCAGCCCCATAAGCGGGGTTGACACAGATACGCAGTATTTT	CASSPISGVDTDTQYF
TRBV27	TRBJ2-7	NA	TGTGCCAGCAGTTTAAAGAAGACCTACGAGCAGTACTTC	CASSLKKTYEQYF
TRBV28	TRBJ2-7	NA	TGTGCCAGCAGTTGGGGGATTCACACGGGTCGTTGGAGCGAGCAGTACTTC	CASSWGIHTGRWSEQYF
TRBV29-1	TRBJ2-7	NA	TGCAGCGTTGCCCCAGGTGATGCATACGAGCAGTACTTC	CSVAPGDAYEQYF
TRBV5-1	TRBJ2-5	NA	TGCGCCAGCGGTTTGGCCCAGGTTTGGGAGACCCAGTACTTC	CASGLAQVWETQYF